This T cell receptor beta chain was identified during a study of CD8 T cells in ankylosing spondylitis. The CDR3 has 19 residues. V gave up 4 bases and J gave up 2 bases; unmatched junction bases: 19. Germline-derived CDR1 and CDR2 are LGHNA and YNFKEQ. Construction of TCR beta libraries was performed using quantitative 5'-RACE with molecular barcodes. TCRdb passed the 5' RACE reads through MiXCR, listing each CDR3 protein once. The repertoire includes about 840,000 distinct CDR3 sequences, roughly 10% of them detected once, and under 0.6% sits in the top ten. Study conclusions and caveats: A TCR beta motif made of about eight highly homologous variants seemed typical of ankylosing spondylitis blood. Earlier reports found some motif variants in synovial fluid and blood in reactive arthritis.

About this clonotype: The antigen remains undetermined.

The TCR was taken from a male donor with ankylosing spondylitis. The specimen sequenced was blood, either unsorted or a sorted T cell fraction (not recorded which). This sequence joins TRBV4-2 and TRBJ2-7; 8 bases match TRBD2. CDR3 amino acids: CASSLFQGPSGTRPYEQYF. The CDR3 DNA reads as TGTGCCAGCAGCCTTTTTCAGGGACCTTCCGGGACTAGGCCCTACGAGCAGTACTTC.